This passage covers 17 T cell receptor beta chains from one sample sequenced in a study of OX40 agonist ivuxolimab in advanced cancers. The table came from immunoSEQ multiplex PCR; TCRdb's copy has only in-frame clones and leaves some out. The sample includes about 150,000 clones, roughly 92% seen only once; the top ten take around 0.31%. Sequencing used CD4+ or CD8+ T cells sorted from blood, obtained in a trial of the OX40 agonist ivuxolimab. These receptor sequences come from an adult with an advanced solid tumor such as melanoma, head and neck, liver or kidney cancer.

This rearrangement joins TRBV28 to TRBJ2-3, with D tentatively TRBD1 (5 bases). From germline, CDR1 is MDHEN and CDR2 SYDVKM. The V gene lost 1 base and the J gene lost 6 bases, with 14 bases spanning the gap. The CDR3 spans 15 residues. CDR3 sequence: CASSLSNHRGDTQYF. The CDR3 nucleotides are TGTGCCAGCAGTTTATCCAACCATAGGGGCGATACGCAGTATTTT.

The CDR3 DNA is TGTGCCAGCAGTTTTGTCCCTAACACCGGGGAGCTGTTTTTT. The encoded protein is CASSFVPNTGELFF. The chain combines TRBV27 with TRBJ2-2; D not resolved. Trimming removed 3 bases from V and 2 bases from J, with 7 bases in between. The CDR3 is 14 amino acids. Germline assignment: CDR1 MNHEY and CDR2 SMNVEV (reference sequence).

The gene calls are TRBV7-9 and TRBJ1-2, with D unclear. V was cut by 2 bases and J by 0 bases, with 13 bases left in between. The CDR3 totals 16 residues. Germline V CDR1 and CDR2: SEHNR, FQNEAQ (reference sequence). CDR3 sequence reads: CASSLLSFRSNYGYTF. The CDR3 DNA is TGTGCCAGCAGCTTATTGAGCTTCAGGTCTAACTATGGCTACACCTTC.

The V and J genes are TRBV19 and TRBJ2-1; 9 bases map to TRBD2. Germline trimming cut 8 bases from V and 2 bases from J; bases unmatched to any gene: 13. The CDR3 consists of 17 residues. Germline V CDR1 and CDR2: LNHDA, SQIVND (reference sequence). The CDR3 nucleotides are TGTGCCAGTGCTTATCGTCGCGGGAGGGAGCCCTACAATGAGCAGTTCTTC. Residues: CASAYRRGREPYNEQFF.

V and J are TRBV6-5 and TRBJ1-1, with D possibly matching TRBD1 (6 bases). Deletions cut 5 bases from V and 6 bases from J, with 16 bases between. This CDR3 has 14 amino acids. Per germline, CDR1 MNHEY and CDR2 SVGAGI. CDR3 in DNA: TGTGCCAGCAGTCCAGGGGTGAGGTTCCCTGAAGCTTTCTTT. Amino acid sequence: CASSPGVRFPEAFF.

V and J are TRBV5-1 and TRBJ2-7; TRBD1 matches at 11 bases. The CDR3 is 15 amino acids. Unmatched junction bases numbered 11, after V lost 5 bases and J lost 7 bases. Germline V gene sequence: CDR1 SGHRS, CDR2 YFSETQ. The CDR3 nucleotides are TGCGCCAGCAGAGATACGGGGACAGGGGGGAGGGAGCAGTACTTC. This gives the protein CASRDTGTGGREQYF.

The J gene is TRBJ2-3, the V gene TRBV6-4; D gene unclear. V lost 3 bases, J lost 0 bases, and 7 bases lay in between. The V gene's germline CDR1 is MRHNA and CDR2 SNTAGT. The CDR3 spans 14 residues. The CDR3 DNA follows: TGTGCCAGCAGTGAAAGTCAGAGCACAGATACGCAGTATTTT. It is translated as CASSESQSTDTQYF.

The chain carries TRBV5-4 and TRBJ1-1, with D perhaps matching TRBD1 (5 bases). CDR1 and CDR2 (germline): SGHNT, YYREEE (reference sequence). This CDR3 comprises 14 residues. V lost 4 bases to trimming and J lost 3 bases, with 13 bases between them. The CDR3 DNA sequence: TGTGCCAGCAGCCGCGGGGGGGTGGACACTGAAGCTTTCTTT. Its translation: CASSRGGVDTEAFF.

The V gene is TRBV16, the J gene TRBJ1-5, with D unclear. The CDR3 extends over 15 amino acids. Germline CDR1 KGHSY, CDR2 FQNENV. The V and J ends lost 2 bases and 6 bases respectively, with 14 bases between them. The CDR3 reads CASSQGRQRSQPQHF. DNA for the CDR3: TGTGCCAGCAGCCAAGGAAGACAAAGGAGTCAGCCCCAGCATTTT.

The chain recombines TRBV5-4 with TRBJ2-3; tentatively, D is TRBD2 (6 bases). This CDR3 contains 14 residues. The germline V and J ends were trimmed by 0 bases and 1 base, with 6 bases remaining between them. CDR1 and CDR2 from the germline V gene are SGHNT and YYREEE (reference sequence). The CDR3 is CASSLGGGTDTQYF. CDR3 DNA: TGTGCCAGCAGCTTGGGCGGGGGCACAGATACGCAGTATTTT.

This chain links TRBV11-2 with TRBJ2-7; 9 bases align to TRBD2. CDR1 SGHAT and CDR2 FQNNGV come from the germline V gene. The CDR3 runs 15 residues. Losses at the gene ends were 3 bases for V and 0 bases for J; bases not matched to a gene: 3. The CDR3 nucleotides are TGTGCCAGCAGCTTTAGCGGGGGCCCCTCCTACGAGCAGTACTTC. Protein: CASSFSGGPSYEQYF.

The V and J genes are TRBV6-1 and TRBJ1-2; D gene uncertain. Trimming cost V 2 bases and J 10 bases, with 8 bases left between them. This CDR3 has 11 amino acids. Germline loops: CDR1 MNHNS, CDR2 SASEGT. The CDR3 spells CASSEYQFYTF. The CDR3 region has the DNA TGTGCCAGCAGTGAATATCAGTTCTACACCTTC.

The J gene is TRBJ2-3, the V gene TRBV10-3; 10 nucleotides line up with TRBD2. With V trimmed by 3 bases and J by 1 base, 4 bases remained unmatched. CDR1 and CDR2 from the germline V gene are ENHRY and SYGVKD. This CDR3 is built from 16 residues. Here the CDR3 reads CAISESGTSGTDTQYF. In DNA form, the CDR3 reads TGTGCCATCAGTGAAAGTGGGACTAGCGGCACAGATACGCAGTATTTT.

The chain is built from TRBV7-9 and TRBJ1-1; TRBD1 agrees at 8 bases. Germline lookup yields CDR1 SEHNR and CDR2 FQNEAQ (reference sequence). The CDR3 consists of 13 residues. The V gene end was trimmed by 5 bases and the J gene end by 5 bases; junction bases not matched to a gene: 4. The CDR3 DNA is TGTGCCAGCAGCGTTGGACAGGGAACTGAAGCTTTCTTT. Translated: CASSVGQGTEAFF.

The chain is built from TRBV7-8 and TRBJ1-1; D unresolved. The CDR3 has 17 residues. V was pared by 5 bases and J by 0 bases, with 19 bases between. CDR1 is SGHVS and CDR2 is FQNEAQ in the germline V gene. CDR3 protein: CASSPQASENMNTEAFF. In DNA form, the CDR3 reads TGTGCCAGCAGCCCCCAGGCATCAGAGAACATGAACACTGAAGCTTTCTTT.

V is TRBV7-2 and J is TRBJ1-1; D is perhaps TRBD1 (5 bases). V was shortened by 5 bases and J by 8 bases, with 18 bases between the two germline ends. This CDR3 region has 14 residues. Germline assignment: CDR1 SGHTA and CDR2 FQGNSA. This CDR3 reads CASSPGAVRAEAFF. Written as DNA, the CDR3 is TGTGCCAGCAGCCCCGGAGCGGTCAGGGCAGAAGCTTTCTTT.

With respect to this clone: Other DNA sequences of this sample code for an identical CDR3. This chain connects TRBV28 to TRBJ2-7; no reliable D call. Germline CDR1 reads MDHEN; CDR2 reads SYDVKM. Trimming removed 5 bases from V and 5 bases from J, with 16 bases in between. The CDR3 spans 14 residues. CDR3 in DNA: TGTGCCAGCAGTCTAGGCGGCATGGCCCACGAGCAGTACTTC. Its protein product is CASSLGGMAHEQYF.